Below, 21 T cell receptor beta chains from the same sample are listed, as sequenced in a study of regulatory T cells in long-lasting Graves disease. Time point reported: newly diagnosed GD, antithyroid drugs for less than 3 months. Generation of the TCR library employed RNA extracted from PBMCs. Building the TCR beta libraries relied on iRepertoire HTBI primers, and CDR3 regions underwent Arm-PCR. TCRdb reanalysed the multiplex PCR reads using MiXCR and keeps one entry per CDR3 protein. The sample includes fewer than 650,000 distinct CDR3 sequences, 16% of them seen just once. Separately, the same data were catalogued under a study of T cells in Graves' hyperthyroidism and ophthalmopathy.

The sample here was peripheral blood mononuclear cells (PBMCs), taken at new diagnosis, from a patient treated with antithyroid drugs. The receptors come from a woman aged 25-40 years with Graves disease.

This clonotype appeared a few times. The J gene is TRBJ2-5, the V gene TRBV20-1; TRBD1 matches 11 bases. J gave up 1 base and V 5 bases, and 0 bases lay outside the gene matches. CDR3 length: 13 residues. Germline V gives CDR1 DFQATT, CDR2 SNEGSKA (reference sequence). This CDR3 reads CSAGTGGQETQYF. The DNA of the CDR3 is TGCAGTGCTGGGACAGGGGGCCAAGAGACCCAGTACTTC.

This clonotype was counted at least ten times. The V call is TRBV30, the J call TRBJ1-2; unclear D gene. Germline CDR1 reads GTSNPN; CDR2 reads SVGIG (reference sequence). The CDR3 totals 12 residues. V shed 1 base and J shed 1 base, with 4 bases lying between them. The CDR3 DNA reads TGTGCCTGGAGTGGGGGTAACTATGGCTACACCTTC. Its protein is CAWSGGNYGYTF.

This sequence joins TRBV28 and TRBJ2-1; D is unclear. CDR3 length: 15 residues. V was trimmed by 4 bases and J by 5 bases, leaving 15 bases between them. CDR1 and CDR2 (germline): MDHEN, SYDVKM. The CDR3 here is CASSWTEFWDNEQFF. The CDR3 DNA sequence: TGTGCCAGCAGTTGGACGGAGTTTTGGGACAATGAGCAGTTCTTC.

The V call is TRBV7-2, the J call TRBJ2-1, with D tentatively TRBD2 (7 bases). The CDR3 has 18 amino acids. Trimming shortened V by 5 bases and J by 1 base, and 21 bases separated the two germline ends. Germline-derived CDR1 and CDR2 are SGHTA and FQGNSA. The CDR3: CTSSLQGGRTRSYNEQFF. In nucleotides, the CDR3 is TGTACCAGCAGCCTCCAAGGGGGGCGGACTAGGTCCTACAATGAGCAGTTCTTC.

There are many counts of this clonotype. This chain connects TRBV6-1 to TRBJ1-1, with 7 bases identical to TRBD1. The CDR3 is made up of 16 amino acids. Trimming removed 7 bases from V and 5 bases from J; junction bases left unmatched: 16. The germline gives CDR1 MNHNS, CDR2 SASEGT. In DNA form, the CDR3 reads TGTGCCAGCAAGGGGGACAGTATTGAAACAAGGACTGAAGCTTTCTTT. This encodes CASKGDSIETRTEAFF.

There are a few counts of this clonotype. This sequence joins TRBV6-1 and TRBJ1-5; TRBD1 might be the D (5 bases). V lost 3 bases and J 7 bases, leaving 13 bases between the germline ends. CDR3 size: 14 residues. The V gene's germline CDR1 is MNHNS and CDR2 SASEGT. The CDR3 coding sequence is TGTGCCAGCAGTGAGTCCAGAGGGGTCCAGCCCCAGCATTTT. Protein product: CASSESRGVQPQHF.

This clonotype was counted many times. The chain uses TRBV6-1 and TRBJ1-1; D not resolved. The CDR3 length is 14 residues. Germline-derived CDR1 and CDR2 are MNHNS and SASEGT. V was pared by 10 bases and J by 5 bases, with 20 bases between. CDR3 loop: CATWSTPPRTEAFF. The CDR3 DNA sequence: TGTGCCACCTGGTCCACCCCCCCCCGAACTGAAGCTTTCTTT.

V is TRBV30 and J is TRBJ2-1, with TRBD1 identical over 8 bases. CDR1 and CDR2 (germline): GTSNPN, SVGIG (reference sequence). With V trimmed by 4 bases and J by 7 bases, 9 bases remained unmatched. This CDR3 is 14 amino acids long. The CDR3 DNA reads TGTGCCTGGACCCAGGGGGCGCTTATAAATGAGCAGTTCTTC. Translating gives CAWTQGALINEQFF. The whole variable domain, remainder taken from reference TRBV30 and TRBJ2-1, is SQTIHQWPATLVQPVGSPLSLECTVEGTSNPNLYWYRQAAGRGLQLLFYSVGIGQISSEVPQNLSASRPQDRQFILSSKKLLLSDSGFYLCAWTQGALINEQFFGPGTRLTVL.

This clonotype was counted at least ten times. This chain uses TRBV28 with TRBJ2-2, with no clear D. Germline-derived CDR1 and CDR2 are MDHEN and SYDVKM. Trimming took off 1 base at V and 2 bases at J, with 11 bases between the two ends. The CDR3 consists of 16 residues. Written as DNA, the CDR3 is TGTGCCAGCAGTTTATTTGACAAGGGAAACACCGGGGAGCTGTTTTTT. Amino acids: CASSLFDKGNTGELFF.

V and J are TRBV11-2 and TRBJ2-6; D perhaps matches TRBD1 (5 bases). Germline lookup yields CDR1 SGHAT and CDR2 FQNNGV. There are 17 residues in the CDR3. Trimming pared 2 bases from V and 1 base from J, leaving 12 bases between. CDR3 loop: CASSLLQGQSGANVLTF. CDR3 nucleotides: TGTGCCAGCAGCTTACTTCAGGGTCAATCTGGGGCCAACGTCCTGACTTTC.

This clonotype was counted only a few times. This rearrangement joins TRBV28 to TRBJ2-2; 10 positions agree with TRBD1. Germline trimming cut 9 bases from V and 5 bases from J; bases unmatched to any gene: 12. Germline V CDR1 and CDR2: MDHEN, SYDVKM. The CDR3 runs to 16 residues. The CDR3 here is CASKAGQGLGTGELFF. For the CDR3, the DNA is TGTGCCAGTAAAGCGGGACAGGGGTTGGGGACCGGGGAGCTGTTTTTT.

The rearrangement uses TRBV18 and TRBJ1-5; D gene unclear. Germline V gene lookup returns CDR1 KGHSH and CDR2 LQKENI. V lost 3 bases, J lost 0 bases, and 15 bases lay in between. The CDR3 is 17 amino acids. CDR3 nucleotide sequence: TGTGCCAGCTCACCTACGCAGAACCTTAATAGCAATCAGCCCCAGCATTTT. This gives the protein CASSPTQNLNSNQPQHF.

As concerns this clonotype: A much larger clone sits a single nucleotide away, making a read error possible. V is TRBV3-1 and J is TRBJ1-1; D unclear. The germline CDR1 and CDR2 sequences are LGHDT and YNNKEL (reference sequence). This CDR3 spans 14 amino acids. V gave up 2 bases and J gave up 5 bases, with 12 bases separating them. CDR3 nucleotide sequence: TGTGCCAGCAGCCAAATTGGCGGTTGGACTGAAGCTTTCTTT. Encoded protein: CASSQIGGWTEAFF.

This clonotype showed up just a few times. The J gene is TRBJ2-2, the V gene TRBV12-5; the D gene is possibly TRBD2 (6 bases). The CDR3 sequence is 14 residues long. CDR1 and CDR2 (germline): LGHNT, FRNRAP. V was clipped by 4 bases and J by 9 bases, with 15 bases between them. The DNA for the CDR3 is TGTGCTAGTGGTTGGGGGGATAGTCAAAGGGAGCTGTTTTTT. It yields the protein CASGWGDSQRELFF.

Regarding this clonotype: A read error may be the cause here, since a much bigger clone is one base away. J is TRBJ2-4 and V is TRBV6-1; D is possibly TRBD2 (5 bases). There are 14 residues in the CDR3. The V and J ends lost 4 bases and 0 bases respectively, with 7 bases between them. CDR1 MNHNS and CDR2 SASEGT come from the germline V gene. CDR3 sequence: CASSGGPAKNIQYF. In DNA form, the CDR3 reads TGTGCCAGCAGTGGAGGGCCAGCCAAAAACATTCAGTACTTC.

This clonotype appeared many times. The V and J genes are TRBV9 and TRBJ1-3; a weak D match, TRBD1 (5 bases). The CDR3 length is 15 residues. The germline V gene has CDR1 SGDLS and CDR2 YYNGEE. Trimming left V 4 bases short and J 4 bases short, with 15 bases between. The chain's CDR3 is CASSKRGDRGNTIYF. In DNA form, the CDR3 reads TGTGCCAGCAGCAAAAGAGGGGACCGCGGAAACACCATATATTTT.

This clonotype was found many times. V gene TRBV29-1 combines with J gene TRBJ2-7, with D hard to call. This CDR3 region has 12 residues. The V gene lost 2 bases and the J gene lost 8 bases, with 13 bases spanning the gap. Per the germline V gene, CDR1 is SQVTM and CDR2 is ANQGSEA. Here the CDR3 reads CSVERLSAQQYF. In DNA form, the CDR3 reads TGCAGCGTTGAAAGGCTGTCGGCTCAGCAGTACTTC.

The chain is built from TRBV18 and TRBJ2-7; possibly TRBD1 for D (5 bases). V lost 1 base and J lost 6, with 19 bases in between. CDR1 and CDR2 (germline): KGHSH, LQKENI. The CDR3 totals 16 residues. CDR3 DNA sequence: TGTGCCAGCTCACCACTGGGTTCGGCAGGGAACAGCGAGCAGTACTTC. This codes for CASSPLGSAGNSEQYF.

Many counts were recorded for this clonotype. The gene calls are TRBV20-1 and TRBJ1-1; no definite D call. The CDR3 has 13 amino acids. Between the trimmed V and J ends, which lost 2 bases and 0 bases, there was a span of 7 bases. CDR1 DFQATT and CDR2 SNEGSKA come from the germline V gene (reference sequence). CDR3 coding DNA: TGCAGTGCTAGACAGGCCATGAACACTGAAGCTTTCTTT. Translation gives CSARQAMNTEAFF.

The chain carries TRBV27 and TRBJ2-1; TRBD1 matches 9 bases. CDR1 MNHEY and CDR2 SMNVEV come from the germline V gene (reference sequence). Losses at the gene ends were 7 bases for V and 2 bases for J; bases not matched to a gene: 6. The CDR3 is 15 residues long. CDR3 coding DNA: TGTGCCAGCAAACCGGGACAGGGACCCTACAATGAGCAGTTCTTC. Its protein product is CASKPGQGPYNEQFF.

This clonotype was picked up many times. V usage is TRBV6-1 and J usage is TRBJ2-2, with 8 positions matching TRBD1. The CDR3 runs 17 residues. The J segment lost 7 bases and the V segment lost 3 bases, leaving 13 bases of the junction unmatched. CDR1 MNHNS and CDR2 SASEGT come from the germline V gene. The CDR3 DNA sequence: TGTGCCAGCAGTGAGACCTCGACAGGGGCGTTGCGCGGGGAGCTGTTTTTT. This sequence encodes CASSETSTGALRGELFF.